One sample yielded the 30 T cell receptor beta chains listed below, sequenced in a study of CD8 T cells in ankylosing spondylitis. TCRdb reanalysed the 5' RACE reads using MiXCR and keeps one entry per CDR3 protein. The sample includes 200,000 to 250,000 distinct CDR3 sequences, 9.5% to 12% of them seen just once. The specimen was blood, either unsorted or a sorted T cell fraction (not recorded which). The receptors here all came from a male donor with ankylosing spondylitis or in good health (not recorded which).

CDR3 protein: CAWTPGDSVTSYTF. The CDR3, as DNA: TGTGCCTGGACCCCCGGGGACAGCGTTACCAGCTACACCTTC. V and J are TRBV30 and TRBJ1-2, with 7 bases matching TRBD1. The V segment lost 4 bases and the J segment 9 bases; nucleotides outside the gene matches: 14. This CDR3 is 14 amino acids long. The germline V gene encodes CDR1 GTSNPN and CDR2 SVGIG (reference sequence).

The V call is TRBV21-1, the J call TRBJ2-2. TRBV21-1 is an annotated pseudogene. This CDR3 has 13 amino acids. Here the CDR3 reads CASNQSGTGELFF. CDR3 coding DNA: TGTGCCAGTAACCAGTCGGGCACCGGGGAGCTGTTTTTT.

This clonotype has at least ten counts. The chain employs TRBV9 and TRBJ2-1; D gene unclear. Germline CDR1 reads SGDLS; CDR2 reads YYNGEE. This CDR3 has 15 residues. Trimming removed 0 bases at V and 5 bases at J, with 12 bases between. CDR3 in amino acids: CASSVDWGGDNEQFF. The CDR3 DNA reads TGTGCCAGCAGCGTAGATTGGGGTGGGGACAATGAGCAGTTCTTC.

This clonotype was seen at least ten times. Its ends do not fully match the called genes, so a read error is possible. This chain joins TRBV20-1 and TRBJ2-7; 13 positions match TRBD2. CDR1 and CDR2 (germline): DFQATT, SNEGSKA (reference sequence). CDR3 size: 14 residues. The CDR3 sequence is CSARDRGLAGEQYF. CDR3 in DNA: TGCAGTGCAAGAGACAGGGGACTAGCGGGGGAGCAGTACTTC.

In its sample, this clonotype was seen many times. V gene TRBV12-3 or TRBV12-4 combines with J gene TRBJ2-1, with 9 bases identical to TRBD1. The CDR3 spans 16 residues. V trimming: 6 bases; J trimming: 7 bases; junction bases outside the gene matches: 13. As DNA, the CDR3 is TGTGCCAGCAGCCTCAACTGGGACAGGGATGGAAATGAGCAGTTCTTC. Its translation: CASSLNWDRDGNEQFF.

This clonotype was detected ten times or more. The rearrangement uses TRBV5-1 and TRBJ2-5; D remains unclear. The V end lost 0 bases, the J end lost 1 base, and 7 bases lay between the germline ends. This CDR3 has 14 amino acids. Germline V lookup: CDR1 SGHRS, CDR2 YFSETQ. CDR3 in amino acids: CASSLDPVQETQYF. The CDR3 region has the DNA TGCGCCAGCAGCTTGGATCCGGTCCAAGAGACCCAGTACTTC. Using reference TRBV5-1 and TRBJ2-5 for the parts outside the CDR3, the full variable domain is KAGVTQTPRYLIKTRGQQVTLSCSPISGHRSVSWYQQTPGQGLQFLFEYFSETQRNKGNFPGRFSGRQFSNSRSEMNVSTLELGDSALYLCASSLDPVQETQYFGPGTRLLVL.

This chain joins TRBV6-5 and TRBJ2-5; D is uncertain. The germline gives CDR1 MNHEY, CDR2 SVGAGI. V was cut by 2 bases and J by 4 bases, with 11 bases left in between. The CDR3 is 14 amino acids. This chain's CDR3 is CASSYAESRETQYF. The CDR3 DNA follows: TGTGCCAGCAGTTACGCCGAATCCAGAGAGACCCAGTACTTC.

This clonotype occurred many times. The chain combines TRBV9 with TRBJ2-7, with 8 bases identical to TRBD2. CDR1 is SGDLS and CDR2 is YYNGEE in the germline V gene. The CDR3 contains 15 residues. V dropped 3 bases and J dropped 2; count of bases not matched to a gene: 7. For the CDR3, the DNA is TGTGCCAGCAGCGCCCACCGGGGGGGCGCCTACGAGCAGTACTTC. This codes for CASSAHRGGAYEQYF. Full variable domain (rest looked up from reference TRBV9 and TRBJ2-7): DSGVTQTPKHLITATGQRVTLRCSPRSGDLSVYWYQQSLDQGLQFLIQYYNGEERAKGNILERFSAQQFPDLHSELNLSSLELGDSALYFCASSAHRGGAYEQYFGPGTRLTVT.

The genes are TRBV2 and TRBJ2-7; perhaps TRBD1 as D (6 bases). This CDR3 region has 13 residues. V lost 4 bases and J lost 3, with 10 bases in between. Germline loops: CDR1 SNHLY, CDR2 FYNNEI. CDR3 DNA sequence: TGTGCCAGCAGTGTGCAGGGGTACTACGAGCAGTACTTC. It yields the protein CASSVQGYYEQYF.

This clonotype has only a few counts. The chain carries TRBV7-2 and TRBJ1-6; 7 positions match TRBD1. With 5 bases clipped from V and 5 bases from J, the junction kept 6 bases outside the gene matches. CDR3 size: 15 residues. Germline V gives CDR1 SGHTA, CDR2 FQGNSA. The DNA of the CDR3 is TGTGCCAGCAGCCAAGACAGGGCGAATAATTCACCCCTCCACTTT. Amino acid sequence: CASSQDRANNSPLHF.

In this sample, this clonotype turned up once. A much larger clone is a single base away; this may be a read error. The CDR3 carries no conserved terminal phenylalanine or tryptophan, so it likely arises from a read error. The gene calls are TRBV6-5 and TRBJ1-4; 7 nucleotides match TRBD1. CDR1 is MNHEY and CDR2 is SVGAGI in the germline V gene. The CDR3 consists of 12 residues. V shed 5 bases, J shed 8 bases, and the junction held 2 bases outside the gene matches. The CDR3 sequence is CASSPGGEKLFS. DNA of the CDR3: TGTGCCAGCAGTCCAGGGGGGGAAAAACTGTTTTCT.

In DNA, the CDR3 is TGCAGTGCTATTCTCCAGGGTGAAGAGACCCAGTACTTC. Its protein product is CSAILQGEETQYF. The gene calls are TRBV20-1 and TRBJ2-5; a weak D match, TRBD1 (5 bases). The V end lost 4 bases, the J end lost 3 bases, and 12 bases lay between the germline ends. Germline CDR1 is DFQATT and CDR2 is SNEGSKA (reference sequence). The CDR3 is made up of 13 amino acids.

This clonotype was seen a few times. Since a much larger clone is just one base distant, this may be a read error. This chain connects TRBV21-1 to TRBJ1-1. TRBV21-1 is an annotated pseudogene. The CDR3 sequence is 11 residues long. The DNA for the CDR3 is TGTGCCAGCAGCAAGAACACTGAAGCTTTCTTT. This translates into CASSKNTEAFF.

This clonotype has at least ten counts. V usage is TRBV12-3 or TRBV12-4 and J usage is TRBJ1-2, with 7 positions matching TRBD1. Germline trimming cut 0 bases from V and 5 bases from J; bases unmatched to any gene: 12. The CDR3 runs 17 residues. CDR3 amino acids: CASSLAIPGGGPYGYTF. The DNA for the CDR3 is TGTGCCAGCAGTTTAGCGATCCCAGGGGGGGGCCCTTATGGCTACACCTTC.

The chain recombines TRBV12-3 or TRBV12-4 with TRBJ2-7, with a weak D call TRBD1 (6 bases). The CDR3 contains 14 residues. Trimming left V 5 bases short and J 0 bases short, with 11 bases between. CDR3 DNA: TGTGCCAGCAGTGCTACAGGGAGCTCCTACGAGCAGTACTTC. Protein sequence: CASSATGSSYEQYF.

This clonotype was counted ten times or more. This chain uses TRBV10-3 with TRBJ1-6, with 7 bases identical to TRBD1. The CDR3 is 15 residues long. J gave up 11 bases and V 0 bases, and 7 bases lay outside the gene matches. Per the germline V gene, CDR1 is ENHRY and CDR2 is SYGVKD. Here the CDR3 DNA reads TGTGCCATCAGTGAGTCGATTGGCAGGGGGGCACCCCTCCACTTT. Translating it yields CAISESIGRGAPLHF.

The gene calls are TRBV11-1 and TRBJ2-1; TRBD1 is a possible D gene (7 bases). The V and J ends lost 5 bases and 2 bases respectively, with 22 bases between them. CDR3 length: 18 amino acids. CDR1 and CDR2 (germline): SGHAT, FQDESV (reference sequence). The CDR3 DNA reads as TGTGCCAGCAGCCAGGGGGACGGGGACTTAAAAACCTACAATGAGCAGTTCTTC. It encodes CASSQGDGDLKTYNEQFF.

This clonotype has a count of ten or more. The chain couples TRBV3-1 to TRBJ2-5; 9 bases line up with TRBD2. The CDR3 loop spans 18 amino acids. Germline V gene data show CDR1 as LGHDT and CDR2 as YNNKEL (reference sequence). The junction had 16 bases not matched to a gene; V was cut back by 3 bases and J by 5 bases. The CDR3 is CASSQAPVSAGGPETQYF. In nucleotides, the CDR3 is TGTGCCAGCAGCCAGGCTCCCGTGTCGGCGGGGGGGCCGGAGACCCAGTACTTC.

This clonotype was seen many times. The chain is built from TRBV20-1 and TRBJ1-1; maybe TRBD1 (6 bases). This CDR3 is built from 14 residues. V was cut by 5 bases and J by 5 bases, with 18 bases left in between. CDR1 and CDR2 (germline): DFQATT, SNEGSKA (reference sequence). This CDR3 is CSARGTTGPTEAFF. CDR3 nucleotide sequence: TGCAGTGCTCGGGGGACGACAGGACCGACTGAAGCTTTCTTT.

The chain employs TRBV7-3 and TRBJ2-3; 7 nucleotides align to TRBD1. J was trimmed by 2 bases and V by 3 bases; bases with no gene match: 2. The germline V gene encodes CDR1 SGHTA and CDR2 FQGTGA. The CDR3 consists of 14 residues. The DNA of the CDR3 is TGTGCCAGCAGCTTCCAGGGGGTCACAGATACGCAGTATTTT. Amino acid sequence: CASSFQGVTDTQYF.

To note about this clonotype: Mismatch with germline at one junction end may stem from a read error. The rearrangement uses TRBV12-3 or TRBV12-4 and TRBJ2-2, with TRBD2 identical over 10 bases. The CDR3 runs to 15 residues. CDR3 sequence reads: CASTASGSWGGALFF. Here the CDR3 DNA reads TGTGCCAGCACCGCTAGCGGGAGTTGGGGCGGGGCGCTGTTTTTT.

The table lists this clonotype with many counts. The rearrangement uses TRBV20-1 and TRBJ1-1; D possibly corresponds to TRBD1 (6 bases). Germline CDR1 DFQATT, CDR2 SNEGSKA (reference sequence). The CDR3 loop spans 16 amino acids. Trimming cost V 6 bases and J 3 bases, with 23 bases left between them. The CDR3 nucleotides are TGCAGTGCCCCCGGGGGTAAGACGGGGGCTGACACTGAAGCTTTCTTT. It encodes CSAPGGKTGADTEAFF.

This clonotype was seen many times. CDR3 coding DNA: TGTGCCACCAGCAGCGGGGCAGGGGTATATACCGGGGAGCTGTTTTTT. This translates into CATSSGAGVYTGELFF. The chain has TRBV15 and TRBJ2-2; possibly TRBD1 for D (6 bases). Germline V lookup: CDR1 LNHNV, CDR2 YYDKDF (reference sequence). The CDR3 spans 16 residues. The V end was cut by 3 bases, the J end by 5 bases, with 16 bases between. Combining the CDR3 with reference TRBV15 and TRBJ2-2 gives the whole variable domain DAMVIQNPRYQVTQFGKPVTLSCSQTLNHNVMYWYQQKSSQAPKLLFHYYDKDFNNEADTPDNFQSRRPNTSFCFLDIRSPGLGDTAMYLCATSSGAGVYTGELFFGEGSRLTVL.

This chain uses TRBV7-8 with TRBJ2-7; TRBD2 aligns across 8 bases. The CDR3 extends over 15 amino acids. The ends lost 2 bases at V and 3 bases at J; junction bases unmatched: 6. The V gene's germline CDR1 is SGHVS and CDR2 FQNEAQ. CDR3 sequence (DNA): TGTGCCAGCAGCTTAACCGGGGGGGATGGCTACGAGCAGTACTTC. It translates to CASSLTGGDGYEQYF.

This clonotype was found many times. The chain employs TRBV4-1 and TRBJ1-5; D gene uncertain. Germline V gives CDR1 MGHRA, CDR2 YSYEKL. Trimming stripped 6 bases from V and 3 bases from J, with 15 bases between. This CDR3 spans 15 amino acids. The CDR3 coding sequence is TGCGCCAGCAGAGAGGAGCTAGGCTTCAATCAGCCCCAGCATTTT. Amino acid sequence: CASREELGFNQPQHF.

This clonotype occurred many times. The V call is TRBV5-1, the J call TRBJ2-1, with D possibly TRBD2 on 5 matching bases. V gave up 6 bases and J gave up 10 bases, with 17 bases separating them. The V gene's germline CDR1 is SGHRS and CDR2 YFSETQ. The CDR3 covers 13 residues. The CDR3, as DNA: TGCGCCAGCACTCCCGAGGGAGTTGGCGAGCAGTTCTTC. Translating it yields CASTPEGVGEQFF.

This clonotype was detected many times. The chain recombines TRBV6-5 with TRBJ1-1; no clear D. The V gene lost 8 bases and the J gene lost 7 bases, with 14 bases spanning the gap. CDR1 is MNHEY, CDR2 SVGAGI, per germline. This CDR3 contains 12 residues. CDR3 sequence reads: CASSYPRSEAFF. The CDR3 region has the DNA TGTGCCAGCTCTTACCCCCGCAGTGAAGCTTTCTTT.

This clonotype was observed many times. The V gene is TRBV3-1, the J gene TRBJ2-1; 7 bases map to TRBD2. Germline V CDR1 and CDR2: LGHDT, YNNKEL (reference sequence). This CDR3 is 14 amino acids long. With V trimmed by 1 base and J by 5 bases, 2 bases remained unmatched. The CDR3, as DNA: TGTGCCAGCAGCCAAGTCAGCGGGGACAATGAGCAGTTCTTC. It translates to CASSQVSGDNEQFF.

This clonotype has only a few counts. The chain carries TRBV7-3 and TRBJ2-3; 9 bases are a match to TRBD2. The length of the CDR3 is 16 residues. Unmatched junction bases numbered 8, after V lost 5 bases and J lost 2 bases. Germline V gene lookup returns CDR1 SGHTA and CDR2 FQGTGA. The CDR3 DNA reads TGTGCCAGCAGCCTCTCCGGGACTAGCTCCACAGATACGCAGTATTTT. Its protein is CASSLSGTSSTDTQYF.

At least ten counts were recorded for this clonotype. The V gene is TRBV10-3, the J gene TRBJ2-3; the D is unclear. Germline V gives CDR1 ENHRY, CDR2 SYGVKD. Deletions cut 8 bases from V and 6 bases from J, with 9 bases between. The CDR3 extends over 11 amino acids. The CDR3 DNA reads as TGTGCCATCGGTTCTGGCGATACGCAGTATTTT. Translation gives CAIGSGDTQYF.